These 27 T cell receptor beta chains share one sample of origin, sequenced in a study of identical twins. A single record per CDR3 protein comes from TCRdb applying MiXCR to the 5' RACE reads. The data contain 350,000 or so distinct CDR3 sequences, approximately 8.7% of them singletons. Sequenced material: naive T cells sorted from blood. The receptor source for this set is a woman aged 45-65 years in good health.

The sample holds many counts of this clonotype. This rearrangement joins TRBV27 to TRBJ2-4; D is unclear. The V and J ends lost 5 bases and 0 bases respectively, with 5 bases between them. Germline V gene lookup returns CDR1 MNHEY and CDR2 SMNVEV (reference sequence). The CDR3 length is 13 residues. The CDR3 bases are TGTGCCAGCAGTAGTCTAGCCAAAAACATTCAGTACTTC. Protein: CASSSLAKNIQYF.

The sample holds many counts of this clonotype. For the CDR3, the DNA is TGCGCCAGCAGCGGGTTAGCTAGCGGACTTGGCTCCTACAATGAGCAGTTCTTC. Translated, it gives CASSGLASGLGSYNEQFF. The genes are TRBV5-1 and TRBJ2-1; 7 bases match TRBD2. The CDR3 covers 18 residues. Germline V gene sequence: CDR1 SGHRS, CDR2 YFSETQ. With 4 bases clipped from V and 0 bases from J, the junction kept 13 bases outside the gene matches. Using reference TRBV5-1 and TRBJ2-1 for the parts outside the CDR3, the full variable domain is KAGVTQTPRYLIKTRGQQVTLSCSPISGHRSVSWYQQTPGQGLQFLFEYFSETQRNKGNFPGRFSGRQFSNSRSEMNVSTLELGDSALYLCASSGLASGLGSYNEQFFGPGTRLTVL.

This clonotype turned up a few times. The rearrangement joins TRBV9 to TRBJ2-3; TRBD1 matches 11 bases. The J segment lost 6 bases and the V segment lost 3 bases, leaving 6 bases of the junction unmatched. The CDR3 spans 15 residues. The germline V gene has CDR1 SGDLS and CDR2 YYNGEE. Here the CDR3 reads CASSAGQGASDTQYF. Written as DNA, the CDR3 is TGTGCCAGCAGCGCCGGACAGGGGGCTTCGGATACGCAGTATTTT. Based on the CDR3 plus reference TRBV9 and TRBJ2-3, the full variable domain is DSGVTQTPKHLITATGQRVTLRCSPRSGDLSVYWYQQSLDQGLQFLIQYYNGEERAKGNILERFSAQQFPDLHSELNLSSLELGDSALYFCASSAGQGASDTQYFGPGTRLTVL.

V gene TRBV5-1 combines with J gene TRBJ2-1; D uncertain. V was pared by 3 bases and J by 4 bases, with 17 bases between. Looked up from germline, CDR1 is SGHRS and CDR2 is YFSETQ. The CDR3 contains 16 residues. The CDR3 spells CASSSSTRPPYNEQFF. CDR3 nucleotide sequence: TGCGCCAGCAGCTCCTCCACGAGACCCCCGTACAATGAGCAGTTCTTC.

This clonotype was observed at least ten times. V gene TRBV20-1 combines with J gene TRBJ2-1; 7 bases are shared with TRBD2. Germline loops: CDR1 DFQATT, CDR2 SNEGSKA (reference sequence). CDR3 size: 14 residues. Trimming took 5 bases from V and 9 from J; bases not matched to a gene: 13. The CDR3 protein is CSAGGDSKGGEQFF. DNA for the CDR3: TGCAGTGCTGGGGGGGACTCCAAGGGTGGTGAGCAGTTCTTC.

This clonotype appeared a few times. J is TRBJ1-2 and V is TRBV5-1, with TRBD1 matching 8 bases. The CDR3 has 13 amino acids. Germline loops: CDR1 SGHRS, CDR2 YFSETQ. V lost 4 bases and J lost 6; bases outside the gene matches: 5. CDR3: CASSRQGKNGYTF. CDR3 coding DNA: TGCGCCAGCAGCCGACAGGGGAAAAATGGCTACACCTTC.

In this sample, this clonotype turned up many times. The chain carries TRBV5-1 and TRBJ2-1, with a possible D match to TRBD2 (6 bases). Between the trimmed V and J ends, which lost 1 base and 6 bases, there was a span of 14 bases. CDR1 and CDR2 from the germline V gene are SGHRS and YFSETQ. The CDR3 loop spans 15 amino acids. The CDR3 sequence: CASSLSGGIGNEQFF. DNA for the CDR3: TGCGCCAGCAGCTTGTCTGGCGGGATAGGCAATGAGCAGTTCTTC. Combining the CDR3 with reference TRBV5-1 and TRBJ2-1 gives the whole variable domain KAGVTQTPRYLIKTRGQQVTLSCSPISGHRSVSWYQQTPGQGLQFLFEYFSETQRNKGNFPGRFSGRQFSNSRSEMNVSTLELGDSALYLCASSLSGGIGNEQFFGPGTRLTVL.

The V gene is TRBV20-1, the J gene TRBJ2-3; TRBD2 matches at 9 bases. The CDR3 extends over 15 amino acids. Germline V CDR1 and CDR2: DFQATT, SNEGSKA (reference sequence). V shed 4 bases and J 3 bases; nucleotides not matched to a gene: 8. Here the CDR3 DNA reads TGCAGTGCTAAGCCCCCGGCGGGAGGGACAGATACGCAGTATTTT. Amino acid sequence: CSAKPPAGGTDTQYF.

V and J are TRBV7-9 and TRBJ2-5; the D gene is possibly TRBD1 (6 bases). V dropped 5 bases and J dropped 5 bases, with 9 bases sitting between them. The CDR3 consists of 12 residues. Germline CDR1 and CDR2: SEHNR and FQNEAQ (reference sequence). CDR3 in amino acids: CASSPDRETQYF. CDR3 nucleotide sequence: TGTGCCAGCAGCCCCGACAGGGAGACCCAGTACTTC.

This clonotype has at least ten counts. The CDR3 here is CASSPPGSGRGNEQFF. In nucleotides, the CDR3 is TGTGCCAGCAGCCCACCAGGTAGCGGGAGAGGAAATGAGCAGTTCTTC. V gene TRBV11-2 combines with J gene TRBJ2-1; 9 bases line up with TRBD2. The CDR3 totals 16 residues. V gave up 5 bases and J gave up 7 bases; unmatched junction bases: 12. Germline CDR1 reads SGHAT; CDR2 reads FQNNGV.

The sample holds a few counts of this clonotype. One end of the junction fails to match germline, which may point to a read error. The CDR3, as DNA: TGTGCCAGCAGCCCCAAGTGGGGGACACATAGGGACTTC. It is translated as CASSPKWGTHRDF. V and J are TRBV7-6 and TRBJ2-5, with D possibly being TRBD1 (6 bases). The CDR3 has 13 amino acids. Germline CDR1 reads SGHVS; CDR2 reads FNYEAQ.

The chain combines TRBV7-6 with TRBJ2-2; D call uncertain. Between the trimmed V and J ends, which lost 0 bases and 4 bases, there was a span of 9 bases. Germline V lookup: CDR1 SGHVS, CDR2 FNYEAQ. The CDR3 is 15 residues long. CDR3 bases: TGTGCCAGCAGCTTAGCGGGAATGAGCACCGGGGAGCTGTTTTTT. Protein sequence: CASSLAGMSTGELFF. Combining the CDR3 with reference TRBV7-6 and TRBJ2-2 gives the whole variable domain GAGVSQSPRYKVTKRGQDVALRCDPISGHVSLYWYRQALGQGPEFLTYFNYEAQQDKSGLPNDRFSAERPEGSISTLTIQRTEQRDSAMYRCASSLAGMSTGELFFGEGSRLTVL.

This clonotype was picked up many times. The CDR3 DNA sequence: TGTGCCAGCACAGCTGACATGATCCCTGTCAATGAGCAGTTCTTC. Protein sequence: CASTADMIPVNEQFF. V usage is TRBV12-3 or TRBV12-4 and J usage is TRBJ2-1, with D unresolved. The length of the CDR3 is 15 residues. Trimming removed 7 bases from V and 6 bases from J, with 19 bases in between.

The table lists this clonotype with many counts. The CDR3 loop is CASSLGSGQGGEQFF. The DNA for the CDR3 is TGTGCCAGCAGTTTAGGCAGTGGGCAAGGGGGTGAGCAGTTCTTC. The chain links TRBV12-3 or TRBV12-4 to TRBJ2-1; a weak D match, TRBD1 (6 bases). This CDR3 has 15 residues. Trimming left V 1 base short and J 9 bases short, with 16 bases between.

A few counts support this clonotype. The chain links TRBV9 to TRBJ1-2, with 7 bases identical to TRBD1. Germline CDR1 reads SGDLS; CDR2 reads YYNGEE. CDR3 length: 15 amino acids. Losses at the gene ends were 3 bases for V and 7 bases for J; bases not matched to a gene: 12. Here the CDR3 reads CASSAAGTAVGGYTF. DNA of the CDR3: TGTGCCAGCAGCGCCGCCGGGACAGCCGTTGGTGGCTACACCTTC.

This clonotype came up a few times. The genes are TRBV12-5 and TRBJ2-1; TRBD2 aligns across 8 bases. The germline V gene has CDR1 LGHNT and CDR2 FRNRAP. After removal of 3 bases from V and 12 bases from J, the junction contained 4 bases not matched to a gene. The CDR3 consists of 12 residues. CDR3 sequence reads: CASGFSREAQFF. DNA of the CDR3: TGTGCTAGTGGTTTTTCGCGGGAGGCGCAGTTCTTC.

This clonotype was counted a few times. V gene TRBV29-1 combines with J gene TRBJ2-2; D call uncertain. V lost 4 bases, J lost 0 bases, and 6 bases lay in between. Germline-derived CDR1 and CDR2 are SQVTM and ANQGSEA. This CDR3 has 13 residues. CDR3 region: CSVVPSNTGELFF. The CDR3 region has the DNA TGCAGCGTTGTCCCGTCGAACACCGGGGAGCTGTTTTTT.

The DNA of the CDR3 is TGCGCCAGCAGCCAAAGGCTCTCGCAGGGGAGCACAGATACGCAGTATTTT. Translated, it gives CASSQRLSQGSTDTQYF. This chain links TRBV4-1 with TRBJ2-3, with D perhaps TRBD1 (6 bases). Germline V CDR1 and CDR2: MGHRA, YSYEKL. V lost 2 bases and J lost 0, with 15 bases in between. CDR3 length equals 17 residues.

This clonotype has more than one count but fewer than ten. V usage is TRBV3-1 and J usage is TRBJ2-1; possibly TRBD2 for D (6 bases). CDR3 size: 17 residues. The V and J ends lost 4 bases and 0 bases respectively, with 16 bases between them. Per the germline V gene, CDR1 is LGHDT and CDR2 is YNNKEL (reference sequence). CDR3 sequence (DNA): TGTGCCAGCAGCCCCGAAGGCGGGGTGAGCTCCTACAATGAGCAGTTCTTC. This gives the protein CASSPEGGVSSYNEQFF.

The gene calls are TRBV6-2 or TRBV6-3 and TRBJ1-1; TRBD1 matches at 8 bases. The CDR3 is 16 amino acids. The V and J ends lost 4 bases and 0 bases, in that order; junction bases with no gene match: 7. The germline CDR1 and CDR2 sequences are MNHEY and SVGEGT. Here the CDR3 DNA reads TGTGCCAGCAGTTTGATGAGACAGGGGTTGAACACTGAAGCTTTCTTT. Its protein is CASSLMRQGLNTEAFF.

For the CDR3, the DNA is TGTGCCAGCAGCAAAGTAGAAGGGACCACTGAAGCTTTCTTT. Translation: CASSKVEGTTEAFF. The chain links TRBV21-1 to TRBJ1-1. TRBV21-1 represents a pseudogene. The CDR3 runs 14 residues.

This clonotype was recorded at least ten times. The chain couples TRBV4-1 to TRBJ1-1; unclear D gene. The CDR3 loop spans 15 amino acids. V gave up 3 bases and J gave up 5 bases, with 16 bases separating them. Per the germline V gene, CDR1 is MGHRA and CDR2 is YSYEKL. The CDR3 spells CASSQGPGWDTEAFF. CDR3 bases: TGCGCCAGCAGCCAGGGCCCAGGCTGGGATACTGAAGCTTTCTTT.

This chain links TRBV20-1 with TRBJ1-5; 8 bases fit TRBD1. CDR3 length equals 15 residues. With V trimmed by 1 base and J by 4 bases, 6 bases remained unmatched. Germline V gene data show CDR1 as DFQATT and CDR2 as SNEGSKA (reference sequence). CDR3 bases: TGCAGTGCTAGAGTATCCAGGGGGCAAAATCAGCCCCAGCATTTT. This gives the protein CSARVSRGQNQPQHF.

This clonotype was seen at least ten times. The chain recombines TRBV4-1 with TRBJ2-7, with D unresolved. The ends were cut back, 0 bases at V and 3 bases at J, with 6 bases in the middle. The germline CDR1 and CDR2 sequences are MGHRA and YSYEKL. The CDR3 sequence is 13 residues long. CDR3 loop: CASSQDRSYEQYV. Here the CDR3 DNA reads TGCGCCAGCAGCCAAGATCGCAGCTACGAGCAGTACGTC.

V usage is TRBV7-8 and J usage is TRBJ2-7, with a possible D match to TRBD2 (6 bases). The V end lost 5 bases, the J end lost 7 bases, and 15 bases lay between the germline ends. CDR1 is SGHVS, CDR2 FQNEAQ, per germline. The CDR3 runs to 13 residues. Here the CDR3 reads CASSASNRGEQYF. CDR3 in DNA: TGTGCCAGCAGCGCTAGTAACCGGGGGGAGCAGTACTTC.

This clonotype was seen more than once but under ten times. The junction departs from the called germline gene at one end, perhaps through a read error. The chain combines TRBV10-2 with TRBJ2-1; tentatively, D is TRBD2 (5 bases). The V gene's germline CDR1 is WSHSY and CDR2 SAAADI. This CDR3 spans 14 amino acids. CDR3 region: CASSEASSHNEQFF. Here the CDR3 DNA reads TGCGCCAGCAGTGAGGCTAGCTCCCACAATGAGCAGTTCTTC.

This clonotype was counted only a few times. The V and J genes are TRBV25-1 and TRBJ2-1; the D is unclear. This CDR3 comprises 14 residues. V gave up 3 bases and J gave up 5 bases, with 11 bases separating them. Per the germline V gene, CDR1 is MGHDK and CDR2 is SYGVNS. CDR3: CASSDLDRNNEQFF. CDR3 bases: TGTGCCAGCAGTGATTTGGACCGGAACAATGAGCAGTTCTTC.